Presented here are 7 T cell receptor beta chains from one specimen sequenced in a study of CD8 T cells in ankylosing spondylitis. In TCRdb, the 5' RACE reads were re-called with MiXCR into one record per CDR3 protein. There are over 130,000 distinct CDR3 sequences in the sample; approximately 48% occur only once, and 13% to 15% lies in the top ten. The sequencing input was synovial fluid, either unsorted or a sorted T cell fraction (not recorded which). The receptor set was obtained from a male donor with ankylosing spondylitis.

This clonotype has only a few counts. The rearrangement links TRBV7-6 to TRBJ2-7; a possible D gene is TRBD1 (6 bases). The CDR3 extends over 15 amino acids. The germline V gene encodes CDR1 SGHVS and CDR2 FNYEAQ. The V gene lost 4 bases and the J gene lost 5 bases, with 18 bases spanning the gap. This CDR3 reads CASSSRQGMKDEQYF. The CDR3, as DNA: TGTGCCAGCAGCTCAAGGCAGGGGATGAAGGACGAGCAGTACTTC. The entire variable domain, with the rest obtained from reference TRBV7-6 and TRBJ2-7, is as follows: GAGVSQSPRYKVTKRGQDVALRCDPISGHVSLYWYRQALGQGPEFLTYFNYEAQQDKSGLPNDRFSAERPEGSISTLTIQRTEQRDSAMYRCASSSRQGMKDEQYFGPGTRLTVT.

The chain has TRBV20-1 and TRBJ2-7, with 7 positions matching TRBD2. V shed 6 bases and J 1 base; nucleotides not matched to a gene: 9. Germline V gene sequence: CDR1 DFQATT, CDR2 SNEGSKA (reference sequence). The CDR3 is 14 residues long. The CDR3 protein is CSADAGVGSYEQYF. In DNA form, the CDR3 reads TGCAGTGCAGATGCGGGGGTGGGATCCTACGAGCAGTACTTC.

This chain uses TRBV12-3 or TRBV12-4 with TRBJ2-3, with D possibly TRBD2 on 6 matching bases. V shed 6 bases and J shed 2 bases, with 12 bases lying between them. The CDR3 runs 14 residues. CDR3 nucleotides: TGTGCCAGCAGGCGGGGACTCCTCACAGATACGCAGTATTTT. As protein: CASRRGLLTDTQYF.

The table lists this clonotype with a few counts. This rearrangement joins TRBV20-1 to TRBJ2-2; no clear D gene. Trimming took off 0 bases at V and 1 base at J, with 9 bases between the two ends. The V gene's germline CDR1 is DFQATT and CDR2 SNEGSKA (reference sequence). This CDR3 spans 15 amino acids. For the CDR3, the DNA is TGCAGTGCTAGAGATGGCGCTTGGAACACCGGGGAGCTGTTTTTT. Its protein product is CSARDGAWNTGELFF.

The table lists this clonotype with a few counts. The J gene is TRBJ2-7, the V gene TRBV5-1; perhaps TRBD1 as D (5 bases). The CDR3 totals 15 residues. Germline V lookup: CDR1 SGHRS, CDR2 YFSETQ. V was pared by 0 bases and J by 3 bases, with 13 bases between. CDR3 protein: CASSLGADTYYEQYF. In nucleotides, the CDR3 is TGCGCCAGCAGCTTGGGGGCGGACACCTACTACGAGCAGTACTTC.

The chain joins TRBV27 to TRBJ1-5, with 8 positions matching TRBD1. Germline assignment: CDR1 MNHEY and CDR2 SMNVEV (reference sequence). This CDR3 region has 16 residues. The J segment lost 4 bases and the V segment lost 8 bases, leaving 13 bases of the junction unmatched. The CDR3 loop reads CASDTSIRGRNQPQHF. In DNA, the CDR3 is TGTGCCAGCGATACTTCTATCAGGGGGCGTAATCAGCCCCAGCATTTT.

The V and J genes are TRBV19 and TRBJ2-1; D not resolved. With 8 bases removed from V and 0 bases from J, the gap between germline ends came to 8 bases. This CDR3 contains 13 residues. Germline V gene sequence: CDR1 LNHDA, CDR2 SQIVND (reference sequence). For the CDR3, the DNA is TGTGCCAGTCATGGAGTCTCCTACAATGAGCAGTTCTTC. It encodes CASHGVSYNEQFF.